These 20 T cell receptor beta chains share one sample of origin, sequenced in a study of cytotoxic CD8 clonotypes in ibrutinib-treated CLL. Method: immunoSEQ multiplex PCR; TCRdb's copy keeps in-frame clones and lacks some. The sample shows approximately 340,000 clones, roughly 71% of them seen only once. The sample here was PBMCs, taken after 36 months of ibrutinib treatment. These receptors all come from a human donor with chronic lymphocytic leukemia.

J is TRBJ2-3 and V is TRBV15; D remains ambiguous. The V and J ends lost 7 bases and 2 bases respectively, with 13 bases between them. The CDR3 is made up of 14 amino acids. The germline CDR1 and CDR2 sequences are LNHNV and YYDKDF (reference sequence). CDR3 in DNA: TGTGCCACCAAGTTTAGGGCCTCCACAGATACGCAGTATTTT. Protein product: CATKFRASTDTQYF.

This clone was observed a handful of times. The chain recombines TRBV28 with TRBJ2-3, with D possibly called TRBD1 or TRBD2 (5 bases each). V shed 4 bases and J shed 2 bases, with 13 bases lying between them. The CDR3 covers 15 residues. Germline CDR1 reads MDHEN; CDR2 reads SYDVKM. The CDR3 region has the DNA TGTGCCAGCAGTTCCCGGGACGGCCTCACAGATACGCAGTATTTT. Encoded protein: CASSSRDGLTDTQYF.

V usage is TRBV29-1 and J usage is TRBJ2-6, with TRBD2 matching over 9 bases. Germline loops: CDR1 SQVTM, CDR2 ANQGSEA. The CDR3 runs to 20 residues. Losses at the gene ends were 0 bases for V and 2 bases for J; bases not matched to a gene: 14. DNA for the CDR3: TGCAGCGTTGAAGATCGTGGGGGTAGCGGGAGCTCAACTGGGGCCAACGTCCTGACTTTC. Its translation is CSVEDRGGSGSSTGANVLTF.

This clone was seen more than once but under ten times. The chain joins TRBV4-1 to TRBJ2-3; 7 bases line up with TRBD1. The CDR3 is 14 amino acids. V trimming: 1 base; J trimming: 4 bases; junction bases outside the gene matches: 2. Germline V CDR1 and CDR2: MGHRA, YSYEKL. The CDR3 DNA reads TGCGCCAGCAGCCAAGGAACAGGGGCAGATACGCAGTATTTT. It specifies CASSQGTGADTQYF.

The chain is built from TRBV5-6 and TRBJ1-5; D unresolved. The CDR3 has 15 residues. V lost 1 base and J 2 bases, leaving 10 bases between the germline ends. The V gene's germline CDR1 is SGHDT and CDR2 YYEEEE. CDR3 in amino acids: CASSLRGGGNQPQHF. Here the CDR3 DNA reads TGTGCCAGCAGCTTGAGAGGTGGCGGCAATCAGCCCCAGCATTTT.

The chain is built from TRBV7-5 and TRBJ2-5. TRBV7-5 is a documented pseudogene. This CDR3 spans 18 amino acids. The CDR3 sequence is CVRSLAPPTEFLRETQYF. CDR3 in DNA: TGTGTCAGAAGCTTAGCGCCCCCGACGGAATTCCTCCGGGAGACCCAGTACTTC.

This sequence joins TRBV11-2 and TRBJ2-7; TRBD1 is a possible D gene (6 bases). This CDR3 is 17 amino acids long. The germline CDR1 and CDR2 sequences are SGHAT and FQNNGV. The V end was cut by 1 base, the J end by 1 base, with 17 bases between. The CDR3 here is CASSLGGQLRKSYEQYF. CDR3 sequence (DNA): TGTGCCAGCAGCTTAGGGGGGCAACTAAGAAAGTCCTACGAGCAGTACTTC.

The gene calls are TRBV19 and TRBJ2-7; 8 bases map to TRBD2. Germline lookup yields CDR1 LNHDA and CDR2 SQIVND (reference sequence). Unmatched junction bases numbered 4, after V lost 3 bases and J lost 3 bases. The CDR3 is made up of 14 amino acids. DNA of the CDR3: TGTGCCAGTAGTATTAGCGGGAAGGGCTACGAGCAGTACTTC. Translated: CASSISGKGYEQYF.

The chain carries TRBV5-1 and TRBJ2-7; TRBD1 might be the D (5 bases). CDR3 length equals 15 residues. V was trimmed by 0 bases and J by 2 bases, leaving 12 bases between them. The germline gives CDR1 SGHRS, CDR2 YFSETQ. DNA of the CDR3: TGCGCCAGCAGCTTGGTTGCTGGGGCGCCCTACGAGCAGTACTTC. It is translated as CASSLVAGAPYEQYF.

This clone was detected once. This chain joins TRBV9 and TRBJ2-7; TRBD1 might be the D (5 bases). This CDR3 is 15 amino acids long. V lost 0 bases and J lost 8, with 18 bases in between. Germline V lookup: CDR1 SGDLS, CDR2 YYNGEE. CDR3 nucleotides: TGTGCCAGCAGCGTAGAAGGGCAGGGTGTGGTCAAGCAGTACTTC. The encoded protein is CASSVEGQGVVKQYF.

The V gene is TRBV25-1, the J gene TRBJ2-5; D could derive from TRBD1 or TRBD2 (5 bases each). The CDR3 extends over 13 amino acids. The V gene lost 6 bases and the J gene lost 5 bases, with 13 bases spanning the gap. Germline CDR1 MGHDK, CDR2 SYGVNS. CDR3 coding DNA: TGTGCCAGCAGACCGTGGGGGTGGGAGACCCAGTACTTC. The encoded protein is CASRPWGWETQYF. The complete variable domain, with remaining parts taken from reference TRBV25-1 and TRBJ2-5, reads EADIYQTPRYLVIGTGKKITLECSQTMGHDKMYWYQQDPGMELHLIHYSYGVNSTEKGDLSSESTVSRIRTEHFPLTLESARPSHTSQYLCASRPWGWETQYFGPGTRLLVL.

V and J are TRBV28 and TRBJ2-7, with a possible D match to TRBD2 (6 bases). The CDR3 length is 13 residues. Germline CDR1 reads MDHEN; CDR2 reads SYDVKM. The V and J ends lost 7 bases and 0 bases respectively, with 10 bases between them. The CDR3 bases are TGTGCCAGCACCGGAGGGTCCTCCTACGAGCAGTACTTC. Protein: CASTGGSSYEQYF.

V gene TRBV9 combines with J gene TRBJ2-7, with 7 nucleotides matching TRBD1. The CDR3 loop spans 16 amino acids. Germline-derived CDR1 and CDR2 are SGDLS and YYNGEE. V was pared by 4 bases and J by 3 bases, with 13 bases of the junction left unmatched. CDR3 sequence (DNA): TGTGCCAGCAGCTCTCCACGACAGGGTGGGTACTACGAGCAGTACTTC. This encodes CASSSPRQGGYYEQYF.

V is TRBV29-1 and J is TRBJ2-1, with 8 nucleotides matching TRBD2. The CDR3 has 14 residues. Germline V CDR1 and CDR2: SQVTM, ANQGSEA. The ends lost 1 base at V and 6 bases at J; junction bases unmatched: 5. CDR3 nucleotide sequence: TGCAGCGTTGAAGCAGCGGGAGTCGGCAATGAGCAGTTCTTC. It specifies CSVEAAGVGNEQFF.

A few counts support this clone. J is TRBJ1-2 and V is TRBV20-1, with TRBD1 as a possible D gene (5 bases). The CDR3 is 11 residues long. From germline, CDR1 is DFQATT and CDR2 SNEGSKA (reference sequence). V lost 6 bases and J 7 bases, leaving 12 bases between the germline ends. The CDR3: CSAGLRGGYTF. The CDR3 region has the DNA TGCAGTGCCGGATTAAGGGGTGGCTACACCTTC.

This clone occurred once. The V call is TRBV5-1, the J call TRBJ1-2; D is uncertain. The CDR3 loop spans 16 amino acids. The V and J ends lost 0 bases and 0 bases respectively, with 12 bases between them. The germline gives CDR1 SGHRS, CDR2 YFSETQ. CDR3 DNA sequence: TGCGCCAGCAGCTTGGGCAGGAATCCTTCTAACTATGGCTACACCTTC. It codes for CASSLGRNPSNYGYTF.

This clone turned up a few times. The chain combines TRBV19 with TRBJ2-1; the match to TRBD2 covers 8 bases. V gave up 5 bases and J gave up 8 bases; unmatched junction bases: 8. The CDR3 spans 14 residues. The V gene's germline CDR1 is LNHDA and CDR2 SQIVND (reference sequence). CDR3 in DNA: TGTGCCAGTAGTTTAGTCGGCGGGAGGTATGAGCAGTTCTTC. As protein: CASSLVGGRYEQFF.

The V call is TRBV6-5, the J call TRBJ1-2; possible D gene TRBD1, 6 bases. CDR3 length: 13 amino acids. The V end was cut by 5 bases, the J end by 4 bases, with 11 bases between. Looked up from germline, CDR1 is MNHEY and CDR2 is SVGAGI. CDR3 loop: CASSRGAGYGYTF. As DNA, the CDR3 is TGTGCCAGCAGTCGGGGGGCAGGCTATGGCTACACCTTC.

V and J are TRBV7-8 and TRBJ2-5, with TRBD1 as a possible D gene (5 bases). The V end was cut by 4 bases, the J end by 2 bases, with 11 bases between. The V gene's germline CDR1 is SGHVS and CDR2 FQNEAQ. CDR3 length: 14 residues. CDR3: CASSSRQTQETQYF. The DNA for the CDR3 is TGTGCCAGCAGCTCCCGACAGACACAAGAGACCCAGTACTTC.

The CDR3 is CASSLAGSWTEAFF. The CDR3 DNA follows: TGCGCCAGCAGCTTGGCCGGCAGCTGGACTGAAGCTTTCTTT. This rearrangement joins TRBV5-1 to TRBJ1-1; no clear D gene. This CDR3 is built from 14 residues. Germline V gives CDR1 SGHRS, CDR2 YFSETQ. V dropped 0 bases and J dropped 5 bases, with 11 bases sitting between them.